These T cell receptor beta chains were read from a single sample in a study of T-cell reconstitution after alpha-beta-depleted transplantation in children. TCRdb re-derived calls from the PCR reads in MiXCR, one entry per CDR3 protein. The table has about 830,000 distinct CDR3 sequences, approximately 15% seen once. The material sequenced was PBMCs, mostly from graft donor cells, taken 360 days after TCRalphabeta/CD19-depleted stem cell transplant. Receptors originate from a male patient aged 10 to 17 who had a stem cell transplant for acute lymphoblastic leukemia, so the T cells may come from the graft donor. The CDR3 runs from the conserved cysteine through the conserved F or W. The D gene is left open where the match is weak. The size entry is marked missing in some rows and otherwise reads once, few, many or a size class.

cdr3_aa cdr3_nt d_call v_call clone_size j_call
CASSQVDEAVLLNQPQHF TGCGCCAGCAGCCAAGTAGACGAGGCAGTCCTCCTCAATCAGCCCCAGCATTTT - TRBV4-1 - TRBJ1-5
CAWSVDRGYEQYF TGTGCCTGGAGTGTAGACAGGGGTTACGAGCAGTACTTC TRBD1 TRBV30 - TRBJ2-7
CASSWPLNSGSDNEQFF TGTGCCAGCAGTTGGCCCCTAAATAGCGGGAGCGACAATGAGCAGTTCTTC TRBD2 TRBV28 - TRBJ2-1
CSVEPGRDF TGCAGCGTTGAACCCGGCAGGGATTTC - TRBV29-1 - TRBJ1-2
CASSRAGGSGGEQFF TGTGCCAGCAGTCGAGCGGGAGGGTCCGGGGGTGAGCAGTTCTTC TRBD2 TRBV12-3/TRBV12-4 many TRBJ2-1
CASSQTSGSYNEQFF TGTGCCAGCAGTCAGACTAGCGGGAGTTACAATGAGCAGTTCTTC TRBD2 TRBV4-2 many TRBJ2-1
CASSLRTQGQVDTQYF TGCGCCAGCAGCTTGCGGACACAGGGGCAGGTAGATACGCAGTATTTT TRBD1 TRBV5-1 - TRBJ2-3
CASSLEGVGEKLFF TGTGCCAGCAGCCTTGAGGGGGTTGGAGAAAAACTGTTTTTT - TRBV2 few TRBJ1-4
CATSRQGSDNEQFF TGTGCCACCAGCAGACAGGGATCCGACAATGAGCAGTTCTTC TRBD1 TRBV24-1 - TRBJ2-1
CASSQGYRQIPGELFF TGTGCCAGCAGCCAAGGGTACAGACAAATCCCCGGGGAGCTGTTTTTT - TRBV14 - TRBJ2-2
CASSLDSDRGHGQPQHF TGTGCCAGCAGCTTAGATTCGGACAGGGGGCACGGTCAGCCCCAGCATTTT TRBD1 TRBV11-2 - TRBJ1-5
CSARTRSVGSPLHF TGCAGTGCTAGAACTCGATCAGTCGGTTCACCCCTCCACTTT - TRBV20-1 many TRBJ1-6
CASSEDLAGGAYEQYF TGTGCCAGCAGTGAAGATCTTGCAGGGGGCGCGTACGAGCAGTACTTC TRBD1 TRBV25-1 many TRBJ2-7
CASSLGHAKNIQYF TGCGCCAGCAGCTTGGGCCACGCCAAAAACATTCAGTACTTC - TRBV5-1 - TRBJ2-4
CASSVGGHQETQYF TGTGCCAGCAGCGTGGGGGGCCACCAAGAGACCCAGTACTTC - TRBV9 - TRBJ2-5
CASTSGRVDDTQYF TGTGCCAGCACCAGCGGGAGGGTTGATGATACGCAGTATTTT TRBD2 TRBV12-3/TRBV12-4 - TRBJ2-3
CATLDRSSYNSPLHF TGTGCCACCCTGGACAGGAGCTCCTATAATTCACCCCTCCACTTT TRBD1 TRBV15 few TRBJ1-6
CAMSQEVQETQYF TGTGCCATGAGCCAAGAGGTCCAAGAGACCCAGTACTTC - TRBV4-2 - TRBJ2-5
CASSRQRDYEQYF TGTGCCAGCAGCCGGCAACGGGACTACGAGCAGTACTTC - TRBV11-2 - TRBJ2-7
CASKTQPGNLETGELFF TGCGCCAGCAAGACCCAGCCGGGGAATTTGGAGACCGGGGAGCTGTTTTTT - TRBV5-1 few TRBJ2-2